Shown below are 19 T cell receptor beta chains from a single sample sequenced in a study of cytomegalovirus exposure and HLA in healthy donors. Primers included in the PCR were 60 Vbeta and 13 Jbeta primers. Sequencing was performed with immunoSEQ multiplex PCR; in TCRdb, only in-frame clones are kept and a portion is missing. The sample gives about 110,000 clones, more than 75% of which show up once; under 7.5% is in the top ten. Sequencing input: PBMCs. These receptors were collected from a woman in her fifties or sixties in good health and CMV-seropositive.

This chain uses TRBV9 with TRBJ1-2, with TRBD1 matching 7 bases. CDR3 length equals 16 residues. V shed 0 bases and J 4 bases; nucleotides not matched to a gene: 9. Germline-derived CDR1 and CDR2 are SGDLS and YYNGEE. In nucleotides, the CDR3 is TGTGCCAGCAGCGTAGGGGGGACAGCCTATGGCTATGGCTACACCTTC. Translating it yields CASSVGGTAYGYGYTF.

This chain joins TRBV28 and TRBJ2-5, with 15 bases fitting TRBD2. The V and J ends lost 6 bases and 1 base, in that order; junction bases with no gene match: 15. The CDR3 covers 20 residues. Germline values: CDR1 MDHEN, CDR2 SYDVKM. CDR3 residues: CASSLGLAGGSEILQETQYF. For the CDR3, the DNA is TGTGCCAGCAGCCTCGGACTAGCGGGGGGGAGTGAAATACTCCAAGAGACCCAGTACTTC.

The CDR3 DNA is TGTGCCAGCAGCCCAACCATGGCCGGGGGGTACGAGCAGTACTTC. Translation: CASSPTMAGGYEQYF. The rearrangement joins TRBV7-9 to TRBJ2-7; TRBD2 matches 7 bases. CDR1 is SEHNR, CDR2 FQNEAQ, per germline (reference sequence). The CDR3 length is 15 residues. The V and J ends lost 5 bases and 4 bases, in that order; junction bases with no gene match: 11.

This clone has more than one count but fewer than ten. V is TRBV25-1 and J is TRBJ2-7; D might be TRBD1 (6 bases). Deletions cut 5 bases from V and 2 bases from J, with 13 bases between. Germline loops: CDR1 MGHDK, CDR2 SYGVNS. The CDR3 is 14 amino acids. In nucleotides, the CDR3 is TGTGCCAGCAGTAGCAGGGGTCCCCCCTACGAGCAGTACTTC. It codes for CASSSRGPPYEQYF.

The chain carries TRBV20-1 and TRBJ1-5; D is uncertain. Trimming took 6 bases from V and 3 from J, leaving 6 bases between them. Germline CDR1 DFQATT, CDR2 SNEGSKA (reference sequence). This CDR3 region has 11 residues. The CDR3 here is CSASFNQPQHF. The CDR3 DNA follows: TGCAGTGCCTCCTTCAATCAGCCCCAGCATTTT.

This clone turned up a few times. The gene calls are TRBV7-8 and TRBJ1-2; 7 nucleotides align to TRBD1. CDR3 length equals 22 residues. The J segment lost 5 bases and the V segment lost 7 bases, leaving 34 bases of the junction unmatched. Germline values: CDR1 SGHVS, CDR2 FQNEAQ. The CDR3 loop reads CASTTNLLQGRLKSLGVYGYTF. CDR3 DNA: TGTGCCAGCACCACGAACTTACTACAGGGGAGGCTGAAATCCCTGGGTGTATATGGCTACACCTTC.

The chain joins TRBV5-1 to TRBJ2-5, with TRBD2 matching 9 bases. The CDR3 runs 15 residues. V gave up 4 bases and J gave up 3 bases; unmatched junction bases: 7. In germline, CDR1 is SGHRS, CDR2 YFSETQ. CDR3 DNA: TGCGCCAGCAGCCCCGGATTAGCGGGGGAAGAGACCCAGTACTTC. It codes for CASSPGLAGEETQYF.

This clone appeared a few times. The gene calls are TRBV6-1 and TRBJ1-6, with a tentative D call TRBD1 (5 bases). V lost 6 bases, J lost 8 bases, and 14 bases lay in between. In germline, CDR1 is MNHNS, CDR2 SASEGT. The CDR3 covers 14 residues. CDR3 DNA sequence: TGTGCCAGCAGAAAGGACTGGGGGGATTCACCCCTCCACTTT. It encodes CASRKDWGDSPLHF.

This rearrangement joins TRBV7-2 to TRBJ2-6, with D unclear. The CDR3 extends over 14 amino acids. Trimming cost V 3 bases and J 1 base, with 4 bases left between them. From germline, CDR1 is SGHTA and CDR2 FQGNSA. The CDR3 DNA follows: TGTGCCAGCAGCTTTAGATCTGGGGCCAACGTCCTGACTTTC. Translated: CASSFRSGANVLTF.

V usage is TRBV6-5 and J usage is TRBJ1-1; 12 bases fit TRBD1. This CDR3 has 14 amino acids. Germline V gene lookup returns CDR1 MNHEY and CDR2 SVGAGI. The V segment lost 6 bases and the J segment 11 bases; nucleotides outside the gene matches: 10. The CDR3 loop is CASRAEGQGAKAFF. In DNA, the CDR3 is TGTGCCAGCAGGGCCGAGGGACAGGGGGCAAAGGCTTTCTTT.

The V call is TRBV11-3, the J call TRBJ2-3; 11 positions match TRBD2. This CDR3 comprises 17 residues. Germline V gene data show CDR1 as SGHNT and CDR2 as YENEEA. V lost 4 bases to trimming and J lost 0 bases; unmatched junction nucleotides: 6. CDR3 in DNA: TGTGCCAGCAGCTCGGGACTAGCGGACCCTAGCACAGATACGCAGTATTTT. Translation gives CASSSGLADPSTDTQYF.

The V call is TRBV5-1, the J call TRBJ2-5; TRBD2 matches 10 bases. Germline CDR1 reads SGHRS; CDR2 reads YFSETQ. The CDR3 covers 17 residues. With 0 bases clipped from V and 5 bases from J, the junction kept 10 bases outside the gene matches. CDR3 DNA: TGCGCCAGCAGCTTGGCCGGGCTAGCGGGGGCCGTTGAGACCCAGTACTTC. It encodes CASSLAGLAGAVETQYF.

In the case of this clone: One end of the junction fails to match germline, which may point to a read error. CDR3 coding DNA: TGTTCCAGCAGCTTAGTCCTAGCGAACACAGATACGCAGTATTTT. Translating gives CSSSLVLANTDTQYF. The chain combines TRBV7-9 with TRBJ2-3, with D maybe TRBD2 (6 bases). The CDR3 contains 15 residues. Per the germline V gene, CDR1 is SEHNR and CDR2 is FQNEAQ (reference sequence). Looking up the rest from reference TRBV7-9 and TRBJ2-3 gives the full variable domain: DTGVSQNPRHKITKRGQNVTFRCDPISEHNRLYWYRQTLGQGPEFLTYFQNEAQLEKSRLLSDRFSAERPKGSFSTLEIQRTEQGDSAMYLCSSSLVLANTDTQYFGPGTRLTVL.

The chain uses TRBV7-2 and TRBJ1-1, with TRBD1 as a possible D gene (6 bases). The length of the CDR3 is 13 residues. The V gene's germline CDR1 is SGHTA and CDR2 FQGNSA. Trimming cost V 5 bases and J 5 bases, with 12 bases left between them. CDR3 nucleotide sequence: TGTGCCAGCAGCCCATACAGGGAGACTGAAGCTTTCTTT. Amino acids: CASSPYRETEAFF.

V usage is TRBV29-1 and J usage is TRBJ2-3; 11 positions match TRBD2. This CDR3 has 16 amino acids. V was clipped by 2 bases and J by 7 bases; unmatched bases: 11. The germline V gene has CDR1 SQVTM and CDR2 ANQGSEA. The CDR3 sequence: CSVENLASGGIYTQYF. The CDR3 nucleotides read TGCAGCGTTGAAAACCTTGCTAGCGGGGGGATTTATACGCAGTATTTT.

The chain links TRBV5-4 to TRBJ1-2; tentative D call: TRBD1 (6 bases). This CDR3 spans 13 amino acids. Germline V lookup: CDR1 SGHNT, CDR2 YYREEE (reference sequence). V was clipped by 1 base and J by 8 bases, with 12 bases between them. In DNA form, the CDR3 reads TGTGCCAGCAGCTTGCCAGGGGTCTTCGGCTACACCTTC. Translating gives CASSLPGVFGYTF.

Here the CDR3 DNA reads TGTGCCACCAGCAGAGCGGGACAGGGGGCATTAGAGCAGTTCTTC. Its protein product is CATSRAGQGALEQFF. The V call is TRBV15, the J call TRBJ2-1; 12 bases are a match to TRBD1. There are 15 residues in the CDR3. CDR1 and CDR2 from the germline V gene are LNHNV and YYDKDF (reference sequence). The V gene end was trimmed by 1 base and the J gene end by 10 bases; junction bases not matched to a gene: 5.

The rearrangement uses TRBV4-2 and TRBJ1-1; no firm D call. This CDR3 region has 13 residues. Per the germline V gene, CDR1 is LGHNA and CDR2 is YNFKEQ. V lost 0 bases, J lost 1 base, and 3 bases lay in between. The CDR3 protein is CASSQEANTEAFF. CDR3 in DNA: TGTGCCAGCAGCCAAGAGGCGAACACTGAAGCTTTCTTT.

V is TRBV9 and J is TRBJ2-6, with 11 bases fitting TRBD1. The CDR3 consists of 17 residues. The germline gives CDR1 SGDLS, CDR2 YYNGEE. V dropped 6 bases and J dropped 3; count of bases not matched to a gene: 8. This CDR3 reads CASKSGTGGRGANVLTF. The CDR3 DNA reads as TGTGCCAGCAAGTCCGGGACAGGGGGTCGTGGGGCCAACGTCCTGACTTTC.